These 7 T cell receptor beta chains were all obtained from the same sample, sequenced in a study of blood T cell repertoires in COVID-19. Clones were read by immunoSEQ multiplex PCR, and TCRdb kept only the in-frame ones, dropping some. The table records around 280,000 clones, approximately 86% of them present only once. Sequenced material: peripheral blood. The source is an older man with acute or convalescent COVID-19.

This clone has only a few counts. The J gene is TRBJ2-1, the V gene TRBV2; tentative D call: TRBD2 (6 bases). V lost 8 bases and J lost 6, with 14 bases in between. Germline V gene data show CDR1 as SNHLY and CDR2 as FYNNEI. There are 13 residues in the CDR3. Here the CDR3 reads CASARLVVNEQFF. In DNA form, the CDR3 reads TGTGCCAGCGCCAGACTAGTAGTCAATGAGCAGTTCTTC.

This clone has only one observation. This chain uses TRBV9 with TRBJ2-5; D may be TRBD1 (5 bases). V gave up 1 base and J gave up 0 bases, with 7 bases separating them. The CDR3 covers 14 residues. Germline V gene data show CDR1 as SGDLS and CDR2 as YYNGEE. This CDR3 is CASSVLGDQETQYF. CDR3 DNA sequence: TGTGCCAGCAGCGTATTAGGGGACCAAGAGACCCAGTACTTC.

The chain employs TRBV7-2 and TRBJ2-3; TRBD1 matches at 8 bases. The CDR3 covers 16 residues. CDR1 is SGHTA and CDR2 is FQGNSA in the germline V gene. Losses at the gene ends were 5 bases for V and 1 base for J; bases not matched to a gene: 8. This chain's CDR3 is CASSKGGQGGTDTQYF. The CDR3 nucleotides are TGTGCCAGCAGCAAAGGCGGACAGGGAGGCACAGATACGCAGTATTTT.

V and J are TRBV28 and TRBJ1-3, with D perhaps TRBD1 (6 bases). The V end lost 4 bases, the J end lost 7 bases, and 20 bases lay between the germline ends. This CDR3 has 16 amino acids. Germline CDR1 is MDHEN and CDR2 is SYDVKM. The CDR3 nucleotides read TGTGCCAGCAGTTCCATTACAGGGACAATTGGGAACACCATATATTTT. Residues: CASSSITGTIGNTIYF.

The chain joins TRBV9 to TRBJ1-6; possibly TRBD1 for D (5 bases). This CDR3 region has 14 residues. V gave up 0 bases and J gave up 7 bases, with 8 bases separating them. Germline CDR1 reads SGDLS; CDR2 reads YYNGEE. The CDR3 DNA reads TGTGCCAGCAGCGTAGAGGCAGGGAATTCACCCCTCCACTTT. Translating it yields CASSVEAGNSPLHF.

The chain uses TRBV5-8 and TRBJ1-5; tentatively, D is TRBD1 (5 bases). Germline CDR1 is SGHTS and CDR2 is YDEGEE. The germline V and J ends were trimmed by 0 bases and 11 bases, with 12 bases remaining between them. This CDR3 is 13 amino acids long. In DNA form, the CDR3 reads TGTGCCAGCAGCTTGGGGACGCTAGGGGCCCAGCATTTT. Its protein is CASSLGTLGAQHF. The full variable domain, its missing parts supplied by reference TRBV5-8 and TRBJ1-5, is EAGVTQSPTHLIKTRGQQATLRCSPISGHTSVYWYQQALGLGLQFLLWYDEGEERNRGNFPPRFSGRQFPNYSSELNVNALELEDSALYLCASSLGTLGAQHFGDGTRLSIL.

The chain carries TRBV6-5 and TRBJ1-4; weak D call: TRBD1 (5 bases). The germline gives CDR1 MNHEY, CDR2 SVGAGI. V was clipped by 6 bases and J by 0 bases, with 11 bases between them. The CDR3 runs to 15 residues. The CDR3 protein is CASRSTGTTNEKLFF. CDR3 sequence (DNA): TGTGCCAGCAGGTCCACAGGAACAACTAATGAAAAACTGTTTTTT.